This T cell receptor beta chain was documented in a study of T cell responses to AZD1222 COVID-19 vaccine. Study findings and constraints: The number of AZD1222 recipients seropositive at baseline was only five to seven. Most donors were white British, females outnumbered males, and clonal diversity was possibly underestimated. Increases in Spike-specific TCR breadth and depth were seen after two AZD1222 doses.

On this clone: The antigen is not known.

Profiling relied on immunoSEQ multiplex PCR, and the TCRdb table lists in-frame clones only, not all of them. This sample has tens of thousands of clones, with about nine tenths found just once. The input for sequencing was peripheral blood, taken on day 0 of AZD1222 vaccination. The TCR sequence derives from an adult in good health.

The CDR3 protein is CASSPGTGGDEQYF. CDR3 nucleotides: TGCGCCAGCAGCCCTGGCACGGGGGGGGACGAGCAGTACTTC. This chain links TRBV5-1 with TRBJ2-7; 8 bases align to TRBD2. CDR1 SGHRS and CDR2 YFSETQ come from the germline V gene. J gave up 5 bases and V 4 bases, and 8 bases lay outside the gene matches. The CDR3 loop spans 14 amino acids.